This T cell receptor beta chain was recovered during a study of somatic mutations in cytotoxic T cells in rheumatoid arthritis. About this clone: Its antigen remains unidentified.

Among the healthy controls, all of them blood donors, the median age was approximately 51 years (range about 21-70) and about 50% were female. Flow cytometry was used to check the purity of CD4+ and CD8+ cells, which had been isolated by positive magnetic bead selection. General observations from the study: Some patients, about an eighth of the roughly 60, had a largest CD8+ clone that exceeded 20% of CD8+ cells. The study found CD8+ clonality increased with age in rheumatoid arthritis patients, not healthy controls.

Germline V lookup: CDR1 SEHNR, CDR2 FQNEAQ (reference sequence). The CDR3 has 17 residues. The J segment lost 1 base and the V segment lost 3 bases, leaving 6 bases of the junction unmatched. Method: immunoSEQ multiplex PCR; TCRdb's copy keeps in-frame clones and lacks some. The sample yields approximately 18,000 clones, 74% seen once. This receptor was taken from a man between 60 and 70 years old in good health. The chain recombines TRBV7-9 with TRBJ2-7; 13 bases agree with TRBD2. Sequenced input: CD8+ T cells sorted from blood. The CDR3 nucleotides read TGTGCCAGCAGCTTGACGACTAGCGGGAGGCGGTCCTACGAGCAGTACTTC. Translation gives CASSLTTSGRRSYEQYF.